This passage covers 22 T cell receptor beta chains from one sample sequenced in a study of blood T cell repertoires in COVID-19 (dated by TCRdb to the early 2020s). The protocol used for the library was the immunoSEQ multiplex PCR assay. TCRdb limited this immuneACCESS table to in-frame rearrangements with V and J called. A share of clones is missing; checked studies link under half to unresolved V genes, and the rest is unexplained. Here the sample has approximately 280,000 clones; approximately 90% occur a single time. The ten largest make up approximately 7.5% of the sample. Material: peripheral blood. Every receptor here comes from a woman in her 30s with COVID-19, enrolled during active disease.

This chain connects TRBV29-1 to TRBJ2-7; 11 bases are a match to TRBD1. This CDR3 is 13 amino acids long. V lost 4 bases to trimming and J lost 2 bases; unmatched junction nucleotides: 1. Per germline, CDR1 SQVTM and CDR2 ANQGSEA. The CDR3 region has the DNA TGCAGCGTTGTGGGACAGGGGGCCTACGAGCAGTACTTC. Residues: CSVVGQGAYEQYF.

The rearrangement joins TRBV2 to TRBJ1-3; 8 bases fit TRBD1. Germline values: CDR1 SNHLY, CDR2 FYNNEI. V gave up 4 bases and J gave up 5 bases; unmatched junction bases: 4. The CDR3 has 14 amino acids. The CDR3 protein is CASSVDRGRNTIYF. The CDR3 DNA sequence: TGTGCCAGCAGTGTAGACAGGGGCAGAAACACCATATATTTT.

This clone has only one observation. The J gene is TRBJ2-4, the V gene TRBV5-1; 7 nucleotides agree with TRBD1. J was trimmed by 1 base and V by 4 bases; bases with no gene match: 14. From germline, CDR1 is SGHRS and CDR2 YFSETQ. The CDR3 runs to 18 residues. In nucleotides, the CDR3 is TGCGCCAGCAGCAGCCTGCTAACAGGGGAACGGGCCAAAAACATTCAGTACTTC. Encoded protein: CASSSLLTGERAKNIQYF.

The CDR3 here is CASSPSGDGGYTF. The CDR3 DNA reads TGTGCCAGCTCACCGTCAGGGGACGGTGGCTACACCTTC. The J gene is TRBJ1-2, the V gene TRBV18, with D tentatively TRBD1 (6 bases). Germline loops: CDR1 KGHSH, CDR2 LQKENI. The CDR3 totals 13 residues. Trimming removed 3 bases from V and 7 bases from J, with 12 bases in between.

The genes are TRBV10-3 and TRBJ2-1; 7 bases align to TRBD2. V shed 0 bases, J shed 2 bases, and the junction held 4 bases outside the gene matches. CDR3 length: 16 residues. From germline, CDR1 is ENHRY and CDR2 SYGVKD. As DNA, the CDR3 is TGTGCCATCAGTGAGTCAGGCGGGAGACCCTACAATGAGCAGTTCTTC. Its protein is CAISESGGRPYNEQFF.

This chain links TRBV19 with TRBJ2-1; the match to TRBD2 covers 11 bases. The CDR3 length is 15 residues. Germline V lookup: CDR1 LNHDA, CDR2 SQIVND (reference sequence). V lost 5 bases, J lost 9 bases, and 9 bases stayed unmatched. DNA for the CDR3: TGTGCCAGTAGTCCCACTAGCGGGAGAAGGGGTGAGCAGTTCTTC. Translation: CASSPTSGRRGEQFF.

This chain joins TRBV18 and TRBJ2-1; 8 positions agree with TRBD2. The CDR3 length is 17 residues. Germline V gives CDR1 KGHSH, CDR2 LQKENI. V shed 1 base and J 0 bases; nucleotides not matched to a gene: 5. In nucleotides, the CDR3 is TGTGCCAGCTCACCACTCGGTAGCGGGATCTCCTACAATGAGCAGTTCTTC. It yields the protein CASSPLGSGISYNEQFF.

The table lists this clone with a count of one. The CDR3, as DNA: TGTGCCAGCAGCTTATTCGGCGACGGGAGGGGAAACAATGAGCAGTTCTTC. It is translated as CASSLFGDGRGNNEQFF. The chain carries TRBV7-6 and TRBJ2-1; 8 bases map to TRBD2. This CDR3 has 17 amino acids. The junction had 11 bases not matched to a gene; V was cut back by 2 bases and J by 5 bases. Germline CDR1 reads SGHVS; CDR2 reads FNYEAQ.

The CDR3 protein is CASSESGGRGLNYNEQFF. CDR3 coding DNA: TGTGCCAGCAGTGAATCAGGGGGGCGGGGATTAAACTACAATGAGCAGTTCTTC. The chain has TRBV25-1 and TRBJ2-1; weak D call: TRBD1 (7 bases). The CDR3 contains 18 residues. The V end lost 1 base, the J end lost 3 bases, and 19 bases lay between the germline ends. The germline CDR1 and CDR2 sequences are MGHDK and SYGVNS.

V gene TRBV4-2 combines with J gene TRBJ1-1; TRBD1 matches 8 bases. Germline V gives CDR1 LGHNA, CDR2 YNFKEQ. The V segment lost 3 bases and the J segment 7 bases; nucleotides outside the gene matches: 4. The CDR3 length is 13 residues. The CDR3 DNA reads as TGTGCCAGCAGCCATGGGACAGGCCTTGAAGCTTTCTTT. Amino acid sequence: CASSHGTGLEAFF.

This chain uses TRBV29-1 with TRBJ2-2; 8 nucleotides align to TRBD2. V lost 0 bases and J lost 4; bases outside the gene matches: 4. The germline CDR1 and CDR2 sequences are SQVTM and ANQGSEA. The CDR3 loop spans 15 amino acids. CDR3 loop: CSVEEAAGGTGELFF. The CDR3 bases are TGCAGCGTTGAAGAAGCCGCGGGAGGCACCGGGGAGCTGTTTTTT.

The V and J genes are TRBV19 and TRBJ1-5; tentatively, D is TRBD1 (5 bases). Trimming stripped 4 bases from V and 1 base from J, with 11 bases between. This CDR3 spans 15 amino acids. The germline V gene encodes CDR1 LNHDA and CDR2 SQIVND (reference sequence). CDR3 loop: CASSSRGISNQPQHF. In nucleotides, the CDR3 is TGTGCCAGTAGTAGTCGGGGGATCAGCAATCAGCCCCAGCATTTT.

This clone was detected once. The CDR3 DNA reads as TGTGCCAGCAGCTTAACTGGGAGGGACGAGCAGTACTTC. This encodes CASSLTGRDEQYF. The chain couples TRBV7-3 to TRBJ2-7; 7 bases agree with TRBD2. The CDR3 has 13 residues. J lost 5 bases, V lost 0 bases, and 1 base had no gene match. The germline V gene has CDR1 SGHTA and CDR2 FQGTGA.

This clone was picked up one time. The chain couples TRBV4-3 to TRBJ2-4; D possibly corresponds to TRBD2 (6 bases). From germline, CDR1 is LGHNA and CDR2 YSLEER. The CDR3 totals 16 residues. Trimming shortened V by 4 bases and J by 1 base, and 14 bases separated the two germline ends. This chain's CDR3 is CASSPEGRWAKNIQYF. The CDR3 coding sequence is TGCGCCAGCAGCCCGGAGGGGCGTTGGGCCAAAAACATTCAGTACTTC.

The V and J genes are TRBV6-5 and TRBJ2-2; the D gene is possibly TRBD2 (6 bases). The length of the CDR3 is 14 residues. Germline V lookup: CDR1 MNHEY, CDR2 SVGAGI. The V and J ends lost 6 bases and 4 bases respectively, with 12 bases between them. The CDR3 spells CASREGVFTGELFF. DNA for the CDR3: TGTGCCAGCAGGGAGGGAGTATTCACCGGGGAGCTGTTTTTT.

This sequence joins TRBV2 and TRBJ2-5; possible D gene TRBD1, 5 bases. Germline loops: CDR1 SNHLY, CDR2 FYNNEI. Trimming took off 5 bases at V and 5 bases at J, with 18 bases between the two ends. The CDR3 loop spans 15 amino acids. CDR3 sequence (DNA): TGTGCCAGCAGTCCTGGACATAACCTGTGGGAGACCCAGTACTTC. Its translation is CASSPGHNLWETQYF.

The chain is built from TRBV2 and TRBJ1-5, with D uncertain. V was pared by 4 bases and J by 2 bases, with 12 bases between. Germline V gene sequence: CDR1 SNHLY, CDR2 FYNNEI. The CDR3 totals 15 residues. The CDR3 is CASSVERGGNQPQHF. The CDR3 DNA reads as TGTGCCAGCAGTGTTGAGAGAGGCGGCAATCAGCCCCAGCATTTT.

The chain couples TRBV7-3 to TRBJ2-1, with D perhaps matching TRBD1 (6 bases). Germline V gene data show CDR1 as SGHTA and CDR2 as FQGTGA. V dropped 2 bases and J dropped 3 bases, with 8 bases sitting between them. The CDR3 loop spans 14 amino acids. Here the CDR3 reads CASSLGDNYNEQFF. The CDR3 DNA sequence: TGTGCCAGCAGCTTAGGGGACAACTACAATGAGCAGTTCTTC. Filled out from reference TRBV7-3 and TRBJ2-1, the complete variable domain reads GAGVSQTPSNKVTEKGKYVELRCDPISGHTALYWYRQSLGQGPEFLIYFQGTGAADDSGLPNDRFFAVRPEGSVSTLKIQRTERGDSAVYLCASSLGDNYNEQFFGPGTRLTVL.

This sequence joins TRBV6-5 and TRBJ1-5; D might be TRBD1 (6 bases). Germline V CDR1 and CDR2: MNHEY, SVGAGI. This CDR3 contains 14 residues. V shed 6 bases and J shed 5 bases, with 14 bases lying between them. CDR3 protein: CASSLQGGHQPQHF. DNA of the CDR3: TGTGCCAGCAGCTTACAAGGGGGACATCAGCCCCAGCATTTT.

The chain employs TRBV5-1 and TRBJ2-3; TRBD2 matches 12 bases. Germline values: CDR1 SGHRS, CDR2 YFSETQ. V shed 4 bases and J 0 bases; nucleotides not matched to a gene: 6. This CDR3 is 17 amino acids long. The CDR3 DNA is TGCGCCAGCAGCGCCACGGGGACTAGCGGGAGCACAGATACGCAGTATTTT. Encoded protein: CASSATGTSGSTDTQYF.

This chain joins TRBV5-6 and TRBJ1-1, with D possibly being TRBD1 (6 bases). This CDR3 is built from 14 residues. Germline V CDR1 and CDR2: SGHDT, YYEEEE. Trimming stripped 3 bases from V and 1 base from J, with 10 bases between. The CDR3 DNA reads as TGTGCCAGCAGCTCTCGACAGGCGAACACTGAAGCTTTCTTT. Protein product: CASSSRQANTEAFF.

The chain carries TRBV2 and TRBJ1-2; 7 bases align to TRBD1. After removal of 6 bases from V and 0 bases from J, the junction contained 7 bases not matched to a gene. This CDR3 is built from 15 residues. Per the germline V gene, CDR1 is SNHLY and CDR2 is FYNNEI. CDR3 region: CASRDRSLTNYGYTF. The CDR3 nucleotides read TGTGCCAGCAGGGACAGGAGCCTAACTAACTATGGCTACACCTTC.